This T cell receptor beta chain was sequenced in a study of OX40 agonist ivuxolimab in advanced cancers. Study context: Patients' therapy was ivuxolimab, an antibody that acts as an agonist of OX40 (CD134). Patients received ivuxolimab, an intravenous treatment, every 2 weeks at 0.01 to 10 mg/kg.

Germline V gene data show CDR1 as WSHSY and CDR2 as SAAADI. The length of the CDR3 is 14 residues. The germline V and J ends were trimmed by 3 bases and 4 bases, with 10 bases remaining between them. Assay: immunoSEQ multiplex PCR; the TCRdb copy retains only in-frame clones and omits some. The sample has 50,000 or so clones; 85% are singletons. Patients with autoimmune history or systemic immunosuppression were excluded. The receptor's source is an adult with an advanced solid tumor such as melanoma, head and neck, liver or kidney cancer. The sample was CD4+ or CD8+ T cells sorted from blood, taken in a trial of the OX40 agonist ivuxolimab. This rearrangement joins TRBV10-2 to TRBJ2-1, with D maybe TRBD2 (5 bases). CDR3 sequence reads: CASSEVDSYNEQFF. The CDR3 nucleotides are TGCGCCAGCAGTGAAGTGGACTCTTACAATGAGCAGTTCTTC.